One and the same sample provided the 2 T cell receptor beta chains below, sequenced in a study of T cell responses to AZD1222 COVID-19 vaccine. Assay: immunoSEQ multiplex PCR; the TCRdb copy retains only in-frame clones and omits some. Here the sample spans about 130,000 clones, roughly 91% being singletons. Material: peripheral blood, obtained 28 days after the second AZD1222 dose. These receptors were obtained from an adult who received the AZD1222 COVID-19 vaccine.

This chain connects TRBV7-2 to TRBJ1-3; tentative D call: TRBD1 (5 bases). From germline, CDR1 is SGHTA and CDR2 FQGNSA. This CDR3 is 14 amino acids long. The V end was cut by 5 bases, the J end by 4 bases, with 12 bases between. DNA for the CDR3: TGTGCCAGCAGCCCGGGAGACAGAGGAAACACCATATATTTT. Residues: CASSPGDRGNTIYF.

The chain links TRBV29-1 to TRBJ1-1; D perhaps matches TRBD1 (6 bases). Germline loops: CDR1 SQVTM, CDR2 ANQGSEA. The CDR3 totals 12 residues. Between the trimmed V and J ends, which lost 5 bases and 4 bases, there was a span of 11 bases. The CDR3 region has the DNA TGCAGCGTTTATGGGGGGCTCACTGAAGCTTTCTTT. It translates to CSVYGGLTEAFF.